This TCR beta chain was sequenced in a study of blood T cell repertoires in COVID-19. Study background: Spain, Italy and the United States supplied samples that represented acute and convalescent COVID-19. Sample material is recorded as cDNA or gDNA derived from T cells, B-cell-depleted T cells, or PBMCs.

Per the original data handling: Amplification of reference gene primers provided the estimated nucleated cell counts. Clones were sequenced by immunoSEQ multiplex PCR, and TCRdb holds only the in-frame ones, with some missing. The V and J calls and clone size are taken from that table; D and trimming were inferred from the DNA. Of more than 90,000 clones in the sample, about 70% were seen once. Per the germline V gene, CDR1 is LGHDT and CDR2 is YNNKEL (reference sequence). This CDR3 comprises 15 residues. The V and J ends lost 5 bases and 7 bases respectively, with 15 bases between them. The receptor was derived from a woman aged 55-75 years in a cohort sampled during active or convalescent COVID-19. The sequenced sample was peripheral blood. The chain has TRBV3-1 (or the pseudogene TRBV3-2) and TRBJ1-6, with D perhaps matching TRBD1 (6 bases). CDR3 coding DNA: TGTGCCAGCAGCAGACGGGGGGGCGAGAATTCACCCCTCCACTTT. It specifies CASSRRGGENSPLHF.